The source of this T cell receptor (beta chain) is a study of blood T cell repertoires in COVID-19. Participants spanned ages roughly 18 to 90 years and resided in 20 to 30 US areas. Participants were placed into cohorts based on the clinical history they reported. As originally analysed: Quantification of nucleated cells was approximated via reference gene primer amplification. Data came from immunoSEQ multiplex PCR; TCRdb stores just in-frame clones and leaves some out. Clone size and V and J calls were adopted from that table, with D and trimming inferred from the DNA. The top ten clones hold just under 2% of a sample with about 480,000 clones, approximately 90% of them seen once. This sequence originates from a woman between 18 and 29 years old with acute COVID-19. Specimen: PBMCs or T cells enriched from blood (not recorded which).

For the CDR3, the DNA is TGTGCCAGCAGCTTAGGCCTGAGGAATCAGCCCCAGCATTTT. This translates into CASSLGLRNQPQHF. V and J are TRBV7-2 and TRBJ1-5; D unclear. The CDR3 spans 14 residues. Trimming removed 1 base from V and 4 bases from J, with 8 bases in between. Germline CDR1 and CDR2: SGHTA and FQGNSA. The complete variable domain, with remaining parts taken from reference TRBV7-2 and TRBJ1-5, reads GAGVSQSPSNKVTEKGKDVELRCDPISGHTALYWYRQSLGQGLEFLIYFQGNSAPDKSGLPSDRFSAERTGGSVSTLTIQRTQQEDSAVYLCASSLGLRNQPQHFGDGTRLSIL.